The clone carrying this T cell receptor beta chain was recorded only once. The data were taken from a study of blood T cell repertoires in COVID-19. Overall study: PBMCs, B-cell-depleted T cells, or T cells provided the cDNA or gDNA that made up the material.

Per the original methods: Estimation of nucleated cell counts relied on the amplification of reference gene primers. Sequencing used immunoSEQ multiplex PCR; TCRdb keeps in-frame clones, though not all of them. The V and J calls and the clone size are those of that table, but D and trimming were determined from the DNA. The sample lists about 270,000 clones, roughly nine tenths occurring once. With 8 bases removed from V and 3 bases from J, the gap between germline ends came to 11 bases. CDR1 is MGHDK, CDR2 SYGVNS, per germline. The CDR3 has 12 residues. Assignments of participants to cohorts depended upon their own reported clinical history.

The sample was PBMCs or T cells enriched from blood (not recorded which). The TCR originated in a woman under 30 who had recovered from COVID-19. The chain uses TRBV25-1 and TRBJ2-7, with D unresolved. CDR3 DNA sequence: TGTGCCAGCCGTCGAGGCGGCTACGAGCAGTACTTC. Its translation is CASRRGGYEQYF.